The source of this TCR beta chain is a study of PD-L1 blockade in urothelial cancer. Study as a whole: Men with urothelial cancer arising in the bladder made up twenty-five of 29 patients. Patients had undergone 0 to 3 prior chemotherapy regimens.

Sequencing was performed with immunoSEQ multiplex PCR; in TCRdb, only in-frame clones are kept and a portion is missing. The table has about 53,000 clones, 87% seen once; the top ten hold around 15%. Time point defined: pretreatment peripheral blood. The diagnosis in patients was locally advanced or metastatic urothelial carcinoma. Specimen: PBMCs, collected around atezolizumab (anti-PD-L1) treatment. This clonotype was sampled from a woman aged 60-70 years with urothelial cancer.

The CDR3 DNA reads TGTGCCAGCGGGGAGAATTGGTACGAGCAGTACTTC. The encoded protein is CASGENWYEQYF. J is TRBJ2-7 and V is TRBV19; tentative D call: TRBD2 (5 bases). V was trimmed by 9 bases and J by 4 bases, leaving 13 bases between them. This CDR3 is built from 12 residues. CDR1 and CDR2 (germline): LNHDA, SQIVND (reference sequence).